Listed below are T cell receptor beta chains from one sample, sequenced in a study of blood T cell repertoires in COVID-19. Repertoires were generated with immunoSEQ multiplex PCR, while TCRdb's copy carries only in-frame clones and drops some. The repertoire holds around 94,000 clones, almost 85% seen once, with less than 10% in the top ten. Source material: peripheral blood. Receptor source: a man aged 40-50 years with active or convalescent COVID-19. The CDR3 runs from the conserved cysteine through the conserved F or W. The D gene is left open where the match is weak. A clone size is listed for some rows: how often the clone was seen (once, few, many), or a class if it is expanded.

TRBJ1-5,15,TRBV10-3,NA,few,CAISESWGEGQPQHF,TGTGCCATCAGTGAGTCGTGGGGAGAGGGACAGCCCCAGCATTTT
TRBJ2-5,11,TRBV7-8,NA,NA,CASSRSETQYF,TGTGCCAGCAGCCGTAGTGAGACCCAGTACTTC
TRBJ2-2,15,TRBV27,TRBD2,NA,CASSPGTSNTGELFF,TGTGCCAGCAGTCCCGGGACTAGCAACACCGGGGAGCTGTTTTTT
TRBJ2-1,13,TRBV11-2,NA,NA,CASSLEQGREQFF,TGTGCCAGCAGCTTAGAGCAGGGTCGGGAGCAGTTCTTC
TRBJ1-1,14,TRBV6-4,TRBD1,NA,CASSDTDRGTEAFF,TGTGCCAGCAGTGACACGGACAGGGGAACTGAAGCTTTCTTT
TRBJ2-3,10,TRBV29-1,NA,NA,CSGGGDTQYF,TGCAGCGGAGGGGGAGATACGCAGTATTTT
TRBJ2-1,16,TRBV4-2,NA,NA,CASSQDRGNLYNEQFF,TGTGCCAGCAGCCAAGACCGGGGGAACTTATACAATGAGCAGTTCTTC
TRBJ2-3,15,TRBV7-9,TRBD1,NA,CASSFRTGRADTQYF,TGTGCCAGCAGCTTCCGGACAGGGAGAGCAGATACGCAGTATTTT
TRBJ1-2,14,TRBV7-9,NA,NA,CASNPGAGSYGYTF,TGTGCCAGCAATCCTGGGGCCGGGAGCTATGGCTACACCTTC
TRBJ1-2,13,TRBV18,NA,NA,CASSPMGDYGYTF,TGTGCCAGCTCACCGATGGGAGACTATGGCTACACCTTC
TRBJ1-1,15,TRBV4-3,TRBD1,NA,CASSLLGQVNTEAFF,TGCGCCAGCAGCCTCCTTGGACAGGTGAACACTGAAGCTTTCTTT
TRBJ2-2,16,TRBV5-1,NA,NA,CASSVITLGQTGELFF,TGCGCCAGCAGCGTAATTACCTTGGGGCAGACCGGGGAGCTGTTTTTT
TRBJ2-3,15,TRBV7-2,NA,few,CASSLGLAFTDTQYF,TGTGCCAGCAGCTTAGGTCTAGCTTTCACAGATACGCAGTATTTT
TRBJ1-5,17,TRBV19,NA,NA,CASSIVRGREENQPQHF,TGTGCCAGTAGTATAGTTCGCGGAAGGGAGGAAAATCAGCCCCAGCATTTT
TRBJ1-1,14,TRBV28,TRBD1,NA,CASSRTGRNTEAFF,TGTGCCAGCAGTAGGACAGGGAGGAACACTGAAGCTTTCTTT
TRBJ2-1,16,TRBV4-1,TRBD1,NA,CASSQPTGTGVREQFF,TGCGCCAGCAGCCAACCGACCGGGACAGGGGTACGGGAGCAGTTCTTC
TRBJ2-5,15,TRBV3-1/TRBV3-2,NA,NA,CASSHFGGQGETQYF,TGTGCCAGCAGCCATTTCGGGGGGCAGGGCGAGACCCAGTACTTC
TRBJ2-5,15,TRBV19,NA,NA,CASSLRRAGQETQYF,TGTGCCAGTAGCCTCCGACGGGCGGGTCAAGAGACCCAGTACTTC
TRBJ1-4,15,TRBV7-2,NA,NA,CASSPRGGANEKLFF,TGTGCCAGCAGCCCAAGGGGGGGAGCTAATGAAAAACTGTTTTTT
TRBJ1-1,17,TRBV7-9,TRBD1,NA,CASSTSSGTGKNTEAFF,TGTGCCAGCAGTACCTCCTCCGGGACAGGGAAGAACACTGAAGCTTTCTTT
TRBJ1-1,14,TRBV6-5,TRBD1,NA,CASRRDRGGTEAFF,TGTGCCAGCAGACGGGACAGGGGAGGGACTGAAGCTTTCTTT
TRBJ2-2,16,TRBV5-1,TRBD1,NA,CASRRDRVTNTGELFF,TGCGCCAGCCGTCGGGACAGGGTTACGAACACCGGGGAGCTGTTTTTT
TRBJ2-5,15,TRBV24-1,NA,NA,CATSDKRGGKETQYF,TGTGCCACCAGTGATAAAAGGGGTGGAAAGGAGACCCAGTACTTC
TRBJ1-4,15,TRBV27,TRBD1,once,CASSPGTGVGEKLFF,TGTGCCAGCAGTCCCGGGACAGGGGTTGGAGAAAAACTGTTTTTT
TRBJ1-6,14,TRBV9,NA,NA,CASSVGRGRGTLHF,TGTGCCAGCAGCGTAGGACGGGGGAGAGGCACCCTCCACTTT
TRBJ2-2,14,TRBV7-8,NA,NA,CASSLGDRTGELFF,TGTGCCAGCAGCTTAGGAGACAGAACCGGGGAGCTGTTTTTT
TRBJ1-1,13,TRBV27,NA,NA,CASSPLLHTEAFF,TGTGCCAGCAGCCCCTTACTCCACACTGAAGCTTTCTTT
TRBJ2-3,12,TRBV6-2/TRBV6-3,NA,NA,CASSRQRDTQYF,TGTGCCAGCAGTCGTCAGCGTGATACGCAGTATTTT
TRBJ1-6,16,TRBV27,NA,NA,CASSLLAQGGSSPLHF,TGTGCCAGCAGTTTATTAGCTCAGGGAGGGAGCTCACCCCTCCACTTT
TRBJ2-2,15,TRBV5-1,TRBD1,NA,CASSSTGASTGELFF,TGCGCCAGCAGCTCCACAGGGGCGAGCACCGGGGAGCTGTTTTTT
TRBJ1-2,15,TRBV30,TRBD1,NA,CAWSGRDRGWYGYTF,TGTGCCTGGAGTGGCCGGGACAGGGGGTGGTATGGCTACACCTTC
TRBJ1-1,14,TRBV6-5,NA,NA,CASSTGGANTEAFF,TGTGCCAGCAGCACCGGGGGGGCAAACACTGAAGCTTTCTTT
TRBJ1-3,15,TRBV19,TRBD1,once,CASSDRGTSGNTIYF,TGTGCCAGTAGTGACAGGGGGACCTCTGGAAACACCATATATTTT
TRBJ1-1,15,TRBV19,NA,NA,CASSITPGVNTEAFF,TGTGCCAGTAGTATTACCCCGGGTGTGAACACTGAAGCTTTCTTT
TRBJ2-3,11,TRBV14,NA,NA,CASSVDRTQYF,TGTGCCAGCAGCGTGGACAGAACGCAGTATTTT
TRBJ1-2,14,TRBV2,TRBD1,NA,CASQTRTGNYGYTF,TGTGCCAGCCAAACTCGGACAGGAAACTATGGCTACACCTTC
TRBJ2-3,17,TRBV6-2/TRBV6-3,TRBD2,NA,CASIPGTSGGLLDTQYF,TGTGCCAGCATCCCCGGGACTAGCGGGGGACTGCTAGATACGCAGTATTTT
TRBJ2-1,14,TRBV6-5,NA,NA,CASILLAGGNEQFF,TGTGCCAGCATTTTACTAGCAGGGGGCAATGAGCAGTTCTTC
TRBJ2-2,14,TRBV29-1,TRBD1,NA,CSVVGQGNTGELFF,TGCAGCGTTGTTGGACAGGGGAACACCGGGGAGCTGTTTTTT
TRBJ2-2,13,TRBV18,NA,NA,CASSGLNTGELFF,TGTGCCAGCTCTGGACTGAACACCGGGGAGCTGTTTTTT